The 13 T cell receptor beta chains in this list originate from one sample, sequenced in a study of identical twins. A single record per CDR3 protein comes from TCRdb applying MiXCR to the 5' RACE reads. This table has about 190,000 distinct CDR3 sequences, less than 20% appearing once. The same sample was also used in a study of T cells expressing NK-cell markers.

The source material was CD8+ T cells sorted from blood. All receptors derive from a young woman in good health.

Only one count was recorded for this clonotype. The chain employs TRBV18 and TRBJ2-6, with 11 bases matching TRBD1. The CDR3 contains 15 residues. CDR1 is KGHSH and CDR2 is LQKENI in the germline V gene. The V segment lost 8 bases and the J segment 2 bases; nucleotides outside the gene matches: 2. The DNA of the CDR3 is TGTGCCAGCCCGGGACAGGGGGCTGGGGCCAACGTCCTGACTTTC. Residues: CASPGQGAGANVLTF.

In this sample, this clonotype turned up a few times. The chain recombines TRBV4-1 with TRBJ1-1, with D possibly being TRBD1 (6 bases). The germline V gene has CDR1 MGHRA and CDR2 YSYEKL. This CDR3 comprises 14 residues. Trimming cost V 4 bases and J 6 bases, with 15 bases left between them. The DNA of the CDR3 is TGCGCCAGCAGCCCTCCCGGGACAAACTCTGAAGCTTTCTTT. Translation: CASSPPGTNSEAFF.

This clonotype was found a few times. The chain couples TRBV10-3 to TRBJ1-2; D remains ambiguous. V lost 9 bases and J lost 5, with 16 bases in between. This CDR3 is 13 amino acids long. From germline, CDR1 is ENHRY and CDR2 SYGVKD. CDR3 nucleotide sequence: TGTGCCATGTGGATGGGCGAGCAATATGGCTACACCTTC. This encodes CAMWMGEQYGYTF.

This clonotype came up a few times. The V gene is TRBV6-1, the J gene TRBJ1-1, with D possibly TRBD1 on 6 matching bases. The CDR3 is 11 amino acids. V was clipped by 8 bases and J by 10 bases, with 14 bases between them. CDR1 is MNHNS and CDR2 is SASEGT in the germline V gene. CDR3 sequence (DNA): TGTGCCAGCCTGGAGGGGGTGGGAGCTTTCTTT. Translated, it gives CASLEGVGAFF.

The count of this clonotype is one. The chain carries TRBV30 and TRBJ2-3; TRBD2 matches 7 bases. The CDR3 consists of 16 residues. Germline-derived CDR1 and CDR2 are GTSNPN and SVGIG (reference sequence). Trimming removed 3 bases from V and 2 bases from J; junction bases left unmatched: 11. The CDR3 nucleotides read TGTGCCTGGAGGACCCGGGCTAGCGGAACCACAGATACGCAGTATTTT. Its protein is CAWRTRASGTTDTQYF.

The chain couples TRBV6-1 to TRBJ1-2, with a tentative D call TRBD1 (5 bases). CDR1 is MNHNS, CDR2 SASEGT, per germline. Trimming left V 5 bases short and J 3 bases short, with 16 bases between. CDR3 size: 15 residues. The CDR3 is CASSPSGASHYGYTF. CDR3 nucleotide sequence: TGTGCCAGCAGTCCGTCTGGGGCATCCCACTATGGCTACACCTTC.

This clonotype was seen a handful of times. The chain employs TRBV5-1 and TRBJ2-7; no reliable D call. V lost 2 bases and J lost 5, with 14 bases in between. Germline V gene lookup returns CDR1 SGHRS and CDR2 YFSETQ. This CDR3 contains 14 residues. The CDR3 loop is CASSFRVSGDEQYF. As DNA, the CDR3 is TGCGCCAGCAGCTTTCGGGTTTCGGGCGACGAGCAGTACTTC.

The sample holds many counts of this clonotype. CDR3 amino acids: CASSPSAAYLETQYF. In DNA form, the CDR3 reads TGTGCCAGTAGCCCATCCGCAGCTTACTTAGAGACCCAGTACTTC. The chain couples TRBV19 to TRBJ2-5; D remains unclear. Germline-derived CDR1 and CDR2 are LNHDA and SQIVND (reference sequence). The CDR3 is made up of 15 amino acids. Trimming left V 6 bases short and J 4 bases short, with 18 bases between.

The V and J genes are TRBV7-2 and TRBJ2-7, with 8 bases fitting TRBD2. The CDR3 consists of 16 residues. Germline loops: CDR1 SGHTA, CDR2 FQGNSA. V lost 3 bases to trimming and J lost 0 bases; unmatched junction nucleotides: 7. The CDR3 protein is CASSFMRREASYEQYF. CDR3 in DNA: TGTGCCAGCAGCTTTATGAGGCGGGAGGCCTCCTACGAGCAGTACTTC.

This clonotype has more than one count but fewer than ten. The V and J genes are TRBV20-1 and TRBJ2-1; 9 nucleotides line up with TRBD1. Germline CDR1 is DFQATT and CDR2 is SNEGSKA (reference sequence). The J segment lost 8 bases and the V segment lost 7 bases, leaving 9 bases of the junction unmatched. The CDR3 has 13 residues. CDR3 DNA sequence: TGCAGTGGAAGAAGGGACAGGGTCTATGAGCAGTTCTTC. It encodes CSGRRDRVYEQFF.

This clonotype has only a few counts. The DNA for the CDR3 is TGTGCCAGCAGCTACAGACCGACAGGGCCAAATGAAAAACTGTTTTTT. Translation gives CASSYRPTGPNEKLFF. The chain couples TRBV7-9 to TRBJ1-4; 7 bases fit TRBD1. CDR1 and CDR2 from the germline V gene are SEHNR and FQNEAQ (reference sequence). The CDR3 sequence is 16 residues long. V dropped 4 bases and J dropped 5; count of bases not matched to a gene: 10.

This clonotype was seen a few times. The CDR3 nucleotides are TGTGCCAGCTTTTCCGAGGTCATCCTAGGGCGCGAGCAGTACTTC. This sequence encodes CASFSEVILGREQYF. The chain is built from TRBV18 and TRBJ2-7; the D is unclear. V was trimmed by 7 bases and J by 6 bases, leaving 22 bases between them. Germline CDR1 reads KGHSH; CDR2 reads LQKENI. CDR3 length: 15 residues.

The rearrangement links TRBV18 to TRBJ2-5; possibly TRBD1 or TRBD2 for D (5 bases each). Trimming cost V 3 bases and J 2 bases, with 13 bases left between them. Looked up from germline, CDR1 is KGHSH and CDR2 is LQKENI. The CDR3 sequence is 15 residues long. The CDR3 loop reads CASSPPGRLQETQYF. The CDR3 nucleotides are TGTGCCAGCTCACCGCCGGGACGGCTTCAAGAGACCCAGTACTTC. Supplemented by reference TRBV18 and TRBJ2-5, the full variable domain reads NAGVMQNPRHLVRRRGQEARLRCSPMKGHSHVYWYRQLPEEGLKFMVYLQKENIIDESGMPKERFSAEFPKEGPSILRIQQVVRGDSAAYFCASSPPGRLQETQYFGPGTRLLVL.